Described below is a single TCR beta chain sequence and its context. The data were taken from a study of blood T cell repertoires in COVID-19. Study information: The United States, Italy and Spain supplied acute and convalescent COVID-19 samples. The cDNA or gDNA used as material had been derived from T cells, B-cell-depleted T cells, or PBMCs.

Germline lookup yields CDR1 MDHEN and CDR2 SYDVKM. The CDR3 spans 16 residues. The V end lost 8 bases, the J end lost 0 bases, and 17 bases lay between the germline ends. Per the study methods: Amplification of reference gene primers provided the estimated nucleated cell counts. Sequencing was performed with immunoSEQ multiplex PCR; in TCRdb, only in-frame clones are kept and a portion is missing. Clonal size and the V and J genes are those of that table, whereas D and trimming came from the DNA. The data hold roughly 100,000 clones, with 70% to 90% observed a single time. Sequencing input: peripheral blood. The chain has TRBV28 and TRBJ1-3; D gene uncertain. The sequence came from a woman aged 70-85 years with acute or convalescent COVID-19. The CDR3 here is CASFSAAGNSGNTIYF. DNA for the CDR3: TGTGCCAGCTTTTCGGCAGCAGGAAACTCTGGAAACACCATATATTTT.